The following is a T cell receptor beta chain sequence with its context. The data originate from a study of blood T cell repertoires in COVID-19. Assay: immunoSEQ multiplex PCR; the TCRdb copy retains only in-frame clones and omits some. The data show about 260,000 clones, 84% seen once. CDR1 and CDR2 from the germline V gene are SGHRS and YFSETQ. With 4 bases clipped from V and 2 bases from J, the junction kept 7 bases outside the gene matches. This CDR3 comprises 15 residues. The sample was peripheral blood. The TCR was taken from a man in his sixties with acute or convalescent COVID-19. The gene calls are TRBV5-1 and TRBJ1-1, with 8 bases lining up with TRBD1. The CDR3 region has the DNA TGCGCCAGCAGCAGCGTTGACAGGGGTAACACTGAAGCTTTCTTT. Its protein is CASSSVDRGNTEAFF.